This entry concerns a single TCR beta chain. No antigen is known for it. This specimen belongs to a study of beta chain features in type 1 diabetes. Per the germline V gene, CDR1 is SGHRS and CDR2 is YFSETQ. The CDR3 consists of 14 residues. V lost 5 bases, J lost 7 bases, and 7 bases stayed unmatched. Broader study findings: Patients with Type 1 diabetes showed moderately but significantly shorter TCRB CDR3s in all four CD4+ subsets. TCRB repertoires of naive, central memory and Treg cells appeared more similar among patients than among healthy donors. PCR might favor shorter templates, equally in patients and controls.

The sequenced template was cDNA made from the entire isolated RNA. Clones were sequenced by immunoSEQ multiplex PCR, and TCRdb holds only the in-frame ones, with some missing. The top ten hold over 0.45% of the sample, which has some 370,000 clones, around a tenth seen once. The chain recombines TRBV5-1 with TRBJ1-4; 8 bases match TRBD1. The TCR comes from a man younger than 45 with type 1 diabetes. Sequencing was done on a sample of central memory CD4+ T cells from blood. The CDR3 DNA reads TGCGCCAGCAGACCCGGGACAGGAGGTGAAAAACTGTTTTTT. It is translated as CASRPGTGGEKLFF.